This TCR beta chain was identified in a study of T cell repertoires in cytomegalovirus infection. Study background: A matching HLA type, together with CMV infection, was signaled by public TCR beta signatures.

Findings of the study overall: Public TCR beta family frequency separated CMV-and-HLA carriers, including in an independent cohort.

Concerning this clonotype: Its antigen is not known. A much bigger clone sits one base away, suggesting this may be a read error.

TCRdb re-called the reads with MiXCR, one entry per CDR3 protein. This table holds over 450,000 distinct CDR3 sequences, 11% found once. This sequence was found in a human donor in good health (CMV status not recorded). Some clones in this sample may be carry-over from other donors' samples. Specimen: PBMCs.

The CDR3 DNA sequence: TGTGCCAGCTGTAGGAGCGGGAGGGCCTTAAATGAGCAGTTCTTC. This encodes CASCRSGRALNEQFF. The chain employs TRBV12-3 or TRBV12-4 and TRBJ2-1, with TRBD2 matching over 10 bases. The trim removed 8 bases at V and 7 bases at J, leaving 11 bases unmatched. The CDR3 has 15 residues.